The 32 T cell receptor beta chains listed next were all sequenced from one sample in a study of blood T cell repertoires in COVID-19 (dated by TCRdb to 2018 to 2021). Library creation used the immunoSEQ multiplex PCR assay. This is the immuneACCESS table as TCRdb keeps it, with only in-frame sequences that have V and J called. A part of the clones is gone; compared with another copy, unresolved V genes explain less than half, and the rest is unexplained. This sample has roughly 150,000 clones in its table, and around four fifths of those were observed once. Around 3.5% of the sample rests with the top ten. Sequenced sample: peripheral blood. The source of these receptors is a woman aged 80 or over with acute or convalescent COVID-19.

V is TRBV16 and J is TRBJ1-1; 7 positions match TRBD1. The germline gives CDR1 KGHSY, CDR2 FQNENV. There are 14 residues in the CDR3. The V and J ends lost 0 bases and 4 bases, in that order; junction bases with no gene match: 2. CDR3: CASSQSGTATEAFF. In DNA, the CDR3 is TGTGCCAGCAGCCAATCCGGGACAGCCACTGAAGCTTTCTTT.

The chain uses TRBV18 and TRBJ1-1, with D possibly TRBD1 on 5 matching bases. CDR3 size: 19 residues. From germline, CDR1 is KGHSH and CDR2 LQKENI. V lost 6 bases and J 0 bases, leaving 26 bases between the germline ends. DNA for the CDR3: TGTGCCAGCTCGCCTAGGGAGGGACGAATCTCAGGTATGAACACTGAAGCTTTCTTT. Translation gives CASSPREGRISGMNTEAFF.

The J gene is TRBJ2-5, the V gene TRBV5-1, with a weak D call TRBD2 (5 bases). Between the trimmed V and J ends, which lost 5 bases and 3 bases, there was a span of 11 bases. The CDR3 covers 13 residues. In germline, CDR1 is SGHRS, CDR2 YFSETQ. The CDR3 DNA is TGCGCCAGCAGTAGTGGGAGTGAAGAGACCCAGTACTTC. Translated: CASSSGSEETQYF. Full variable domain (outside the CDR3, taken from reference TRBV5-1 and TRBJ2-5): KAGVTQTPRYLIKTRGQQVTLSCSPISGHRSVSWYQQTPGQGLQFLFEYFSETQRNKGNFPGRFSGRQFSNSRSEMNVSTLELGDSALYLCASSSGSEETQYFGPGTRLLVL.

The chain uses TRBV6-2 or TRBV6-3 and TRBJ1-3; the D is unclear. Germline V gives CDR1 MNHEY, CDR2 SVGEGT. V lost 2 bases, J lost 0 bases, and 8 bases lay in between. CDR3 length: 15 residues. In DNA, the CDR3 is TGTGCCAGCAGTTACCTTCTCCTCTCTGGAAACACCATATATTTT. Translation: CASSYLLLSGNTIYF.

The chain carries TRBV3-1 (or the pseudogene TRBV3-2) and TRBJ1-1, with a possible D match to TRBD1 (6 bases). Germline CDR1 reads LGHDT; CDR2 reads YNNKEL (reference sequence). The CDR3 has 14 residues. V gave up 1 base and J gave up 4 bases, with 10 bases separating them. The chain's CDR3 is CASSQVRGSTEAFF. The CDR3 region has the DNA TGTGCCAGCAGCCAAGTCAGGGGTTCCACTGAAGCTTTCTTT.

This chain links TRBV4-2 with TRBJ1-6, with 9 bases matching TRBD1. V shed 4 bases and J 5 bases; nucleotides not matched to a gene: 3. Germline assignment: CDR1 LGHNA and CDR2 YNFKEQ. The CDR3 length is 15 residues. The DNA for the CDR3 is TGTGCCAGCAGCCTGGGACAGGGAGATAATTCACCCCTCCACTTT. It encodes CASSLGQGDNSPLHF.

The genes are TRBV29-1 and TRBJ2-5, with 7 nucleotides matching TRBD2. The CDR3 sequence is 12 residues long. Germline V gene lookup returns CDR1 SQVTM and CDR2 ANQGSEA. Germline trimming cut 4 bases from V and 3 bases from J; bases unmatched to any gene: 2. In DNA form, the CDR3 reads TGCAGCGTTGCCAGCGGGGAAGAGACCCAGTACTTC. It is translated as CSVASGEETQYF.

This clone was counted only a few times. The CDR3 sequence is CASSLAANRDQNTEAFF. For the CDR3, the DNA is TGTGCCAGCAGCTTAGCTGCAAACAGGGATCAGAACACTGAAGCTTTCTTT. The chain recombines TRBV7-8 with TRBJ1-1, with D tentatively TRBD1 (6 bases). The germline V gene encodes CDR1 SGHVS and CDR2 FQNEAQ. This CDR3 spans 17 amino acids. The germline V and J ends were trimmed by 0 bases and 1 base, with 15 bases remaining between them.

The chain recombines TRBV5-1 with TRBJ2-5; the match to TRBD1 covers 8 bases. CDR1 SGHRS and CDR2 YFSETQ come from the germline V gene. J lost 1 base, V lost 2 bases, and 4 bases had no gene match. The CDR3 extends over 15 amino acids. The CDR3 DNA follows: TGCGCCAGCAGCTTAGGACAGGGTAGCCAAGAGACCCAGTACTTC. Translated, it gives CASSLGQGSQETQYF.

CDR3 DNA: TGTGCCAGCAGCTCACAGGGGGATGGAAACACCATATATTTT. Its translation is CASSSQGDGNTIYF. V usage is TRBV28 and J usage is TRBJ1-3, with TRBD1 matching over 8 bases. The CDR3 sequence is 14 residues long. Germline values: CDR1 MDHEN, CDR2 SYDVKM. With V trimmed by 6 bases and J by 3 bases, 4 bases remained unmatched.

Ten or more counts support this clone. The chain employs TRBV24-1 and TRBJ2-1; TRBD2 aligns across 11 bases. CDR1 and CDR2 from the germline V gene are KGHDR and SFDVKD. V dropped 4 bases and J dropped 6; count of bases not matched to a gene: 1. The CDR3 length is 14 residues. CDR3 sequence reads: CATSDGTSGNEQFF. The CDR3 nucleotides read TGTGCCACCAGTGACGGGACTAGCGGCAATGAGCAGTTCTTC.

The chain couples TRBV5-4 to TRBJ2-7; D possibly corresponds to TRBD2 (5 bases). The V gene's germline CDR1 is SGHNT and CDR2 YYREEE (reference sequence). The CDR3 covers 14 residues. V was cut by 1 base and J by 6 bases, with 14 bases left in between. The DNA for the CDR3 is TGTGCCAGCAGCTTGTCAGAGTACGGAGGCGAGCAGTACTTC. Translating it yields CASSLSEYGGEQYF.

V usage is TRBV5-1 and J usage is TRBJ1-1; 9 bases agree with TRBD1. V lost 4 bases and J lost 6; bases outside the gene matches: 7. Per germline, CDR1 SGHRS and CDR2 YFSETQ. The CDR3 runs to 14 residues. The CDR3: CASSTGGVEAEAFF. DNA of the CDR3: TGCGCCAGCAGCACAGGGGGCGTTGAGGCTGAAGCTTTCTTT.

V usage is TRBV19 and J usage is TRBJ2-1; D might be TRBD2 (7 bases). V was trimmed by 5 bases and J by 8 bases, leaving 19 bases between them. The CDR3 has 15 amino acids. CDR1 LNHDA and CDR2 SQIVND come from the germline V gene (reference sequence). The CDR3: CASSVRWGGAYEQFF. The CDR3 nucleotides read TGTGCCAGTAGTGTGCGATGGGGGGGGGCATATGAGCAGTTCTTC.

The chain links TRBV30 to TRBJ1-2; possibly TRBD1 for D (5 bases). This CDR3 spans 13 amino acids. Trimming removed 4 bases at V and 8 bases at J, with 17 bases between. The germline gives CDR1 GTSNPN, CDR2 SVGIG (reference sequence). CDR3 DNA sequence: TGTGCCTGGATCGGGCAGGGTGGTATAGGCTACACCTTC. This gives the protein CAWIGQGGIGYTF.

CDR3 amino acids: CASSLGLASTVRQYF. CDR3 sequence (DNA): TGTGCCAGCAGCCTCGGACTAGCGTCAACAGTGAGGCAGTACTTC. The chain uses TRBV7-2 and TRBJ2-7, with 9 bases lining up with TRBD2. Losses at the gene ends were 5 bases for V and 9 bases for J; bases not matched to a gene: 14. The CDR3 has 15 amino acids. The V gene's germline CDR1 is SGHTA and CDR2 FQGNSA.

The CDR3 loop is CASSQFQETQYF. Here the CDR3 DNA reads TGTGCCAGCAGCCAATTTCAGGAGACCCAGTACTTC. This sequence joins TRBV3-1 (or the pseudogene TRBV3-2) and TRBJ2-5, with D unclear. The V end lost 2 bases, the J end lost 5 bases, and 6 bases lay between the germline ends. Germline V gives CDR1 LGHDT, CDR2 YNNKEL (reference sequence). This CDR3 is built from 12 residues.

The chain is built from TRBV4-2 and TRBJ2-5; 15 nucleotides match TRBD2. CDR1 and CDR2 (germline): LGHNA, YNFKEQ. The CDR3 is made up of 16 amino acids. Trimming removed 4 bases from V and 1 base from J; junction bases left unmatched: 1. The DNA of the CDR3 is TGTGCCAGCAGCCGGACTAGCGGGGGGGGCCAAGAGACCCAGTACTTC. Translating it yields CASSRTSGGGQETQYF.

The rearrangement links TRBV27 to TRBJ2-4; D ambiguous. The CDR3 is 16 residues long. V gave up 0 bases and J gave up 0 bases, with 9 bases separating them. The V gene's germline CDR1 is MNHEY and CDR2 SMNVEV (reference sequence). The CDR3 loop is CASSLSVTVAKNIQYF. The CDR3 DNA reads TGTGCCAGCAGTTTATCGGTTACTGTAGCCAAAAACATTCAGTACTTC.

The table lists this clone with a few counts. The rearrangement uses TRBV29-1 and TRBJ1-5, with 12 bases matching TRBD1. Germline trimming cut 5 bases from V and 2 bases from J; bases unmatched to any gene: 10. The germline V gene encodes CDR1 SQVTM and CDR2 ANQGSEA. This CDR3 contains 17 residues. The CDR3 region has the DNA TGCAGCGTTATGTGGGACAGGGGGCGTTATGGCAATCAGCCCCAGCATTTT. Amino acid sequence: CSVMWDRGRYGNQPQHF.

The chain recombines TRBV6-2 or TRBV6-3 with TRBJ2-7, with TRBD1 matching over 12 bases. J gave up 5 bases and V 4 bases, and 12 bases lay outside the gene matches. Germline lookup yields CDR1 MNHEY and CDR2 SVGEGT. This CDR3 is built from 17 residues. DNA of the CDR3: TGTGCCAGCAGTTCCCTCCCCCGGGACAGGGGGCCTCACGAGCAGTACTTC. Its translation is CASSSLPRDRGPHEQYF.

This chain joins TRBV3-1 (or the pseudogene TRBV3-2) and TRBJ2-5; 8 bases fit TRBD2. Losses at the gene ends were 3 bases for V and 5 bases for J; bases not matched to a gene: 11. Looked up from germline, CDR1 is LGHDT and CDR2 is YNNKEL (reference sequence). This CDR3 is 16 amino acids long. The CDR3 spells CASSQRNQAGVETQYF. The CDR3 nucleotides are TGTGCCAGCAGCCAGAGGAACCAAGCGGGAGTTGAGACCCAGTACTTC.

The V call is TRBV7-3, the J call TRBJ1-4; tentatively, D is TRBD1 (6 bases). The germline V and J ends were trimmed by 2 bases and 6 bases, with 16 bases remaining between them. Germline V CDR1 and CDR2: SGHTA, FQGTGA. CDR3 length: 16 residues. CDR3 coding DNA: TGTGCCAGCAGCTTAGGGGGCGGGTGGCGGGATGAAAAACTGTTTTTT. Translated, it gives CASSLGGGWRDEKLFF.

The rearrangement joins TRBV7-8 to TRBJ2-7, with a tentative D call TRBD1 (5 bases). Trimming removed 1 base at V and 6 bases at J, with 7 bases between. Germline V gene sequence: CDR1 SGHVS, CDR2 FQNEAQ. This CDR3 has 12 residues. The CDR3 loop reads CASSLVGAEQYF. CDR3 bases: TGTGCCAGCAGCTTAGTTGGGGCCGAGCAGTACTTC.

This clone was observed a few times. This chain links TRBV6-2 or TRBV6-3 with TRBJ1-1; D is perhaps TRBD1 (5 bases). The CDR3 runs to 15 residues. Trimming left V 6 bases short and J 3 bases short, with 17 bases between. Germline V gene sequence: CDR1 MNHEY, CDR2 SVGEGT. CDR3 residues: CASSPAGQIDTEAFF. The CDR3 bases are TGTGCCAGCAGCCCGGCCGGACAAATAGACACTGAAGCTTTCTTT.

V usage is TRBV5-8 and J usage is TRBJ2-7; 7 nucleotides line up with TRBD1. The V gene's germline CDR1 is SGHTS and CDR2 YDEGEE. V lost 2 bases, J lost 5 bases, and 7 bases stayed unmatched. The CDR3 spans 14 residues. The CDR3 coding sequence is TGTGCCAGCAGCTTAGGGGACAGTAGAGACGAGCAGTACTTC. Translation: CASSLGDSRDEQYF.

V and J are TRBV19 and TRBJ2-5; 11 bases map to TRBD2. The CDR3 is 17 amino acids. After removal of 6 bases from V and 3 bases from J, the junction contained 12 bases not matched to a gene. Germline V gene lookup returns CDR1 LNHDA and CDR2 SQIVND (reference sequence). The CDR3 bases are TGTGCCAGTAGCGACTTACTAGCGGGAGATGGGGAAGAGACCCAGTACTTC. It translates to CASSDLLAGDGEETQYF.

The genes are TRBV21-1 and TRBJ1-6. TRBV21-1 is a documented pseudogene. The CDR3 contains 17 residues. The CDR3 loop is CASSYDRVRPRVSPLHF. The DNA of the CDR3 is TGTGCCAGCAGCTACGATCGGGTCAGACCTCGGGTTTCACCCCTCCACTTT.

The CDR3 region has the DNA TGTGCCAGCAGCCTAGCGGGAGCAGCTTACAATGAGCAGTTCTTC. Translated: CASSLAGAAYNEQFF. The chain is built from TRBV27 and TRBJ2-1; 10 bases fit TRBD2. This CDR3 contains 15 residues. CDR1 is MNHEY and CDR2 is SMNVEV in the germline V gene (reference sequence). With V trimmed by 6 bases and J by 4 bases, 6 bases remained unmatched.

The chain recombines TRBV29-1 with TRBJ1-1; TRBD1 matches 7 bases. The CDR3 is made up of 14 amino acids. The germline V gene encodes CDR1 SQVTM and CDR2 ANQGSEA. After removal of 7 bases from V and 0 bases from J, the junction contained 8 bases not matched to a gene. CDR3 in DNA: TGCAGCGCTAACAGGGGAGCATTGAACACTGAAGCTTTCTTT. This sequence encodes CSANRGALNTEAFF. The entire variable domain, with the rest obtained from reference TRBV29-1 and TRBJ1-1, is as follows: SAVISQKPSRDICQRGTSLTIQCQVDSQVTMMFWYRQQPGQSLTLIATANQGSEATYESGFVIDKFPISRPNLTFSTLTVSNMSPEDSSIYLCSANRGALNTEAFFGQGTRLTVV.

The V gene is TRBV15, the J gene TRBJ1-5, with 9 bases identical to TRBD1. Germline CDR1 reads LNHNV; CDR2 reads YYDKDF (reference sequence). The V gene end was trimmed by 3 bases and the J gene end by 5 bases; junction bases not matched to a gene: 5. The CDR3 has 15 residues. The CDR3 nucleotides read TGTGCCACCAGCAGGGGGACAGGGAGTGATCAGCCCCAGCATTTT. It is translated as CATSRGTGSDQPQHF.

This chain connects TRBV6-2 or TRBV6-3 to TRBJ2-1; 7 nucleotides agree with TRBD2. With 4 bases clipped from V and 5 bases from J, the junction kept 8 bases outside the gene matches. Germline CDR1 MNHEY, CDR2 SVGEGT. The CDR3 sequence is 15 residues long. As DNA, the CDR3 is TGTGCCAGCAGTTTTGGTGGGGGGGTCGACAATGAGCAGTTCTTC. Its translation: CASSFGGGVDNEQFF.